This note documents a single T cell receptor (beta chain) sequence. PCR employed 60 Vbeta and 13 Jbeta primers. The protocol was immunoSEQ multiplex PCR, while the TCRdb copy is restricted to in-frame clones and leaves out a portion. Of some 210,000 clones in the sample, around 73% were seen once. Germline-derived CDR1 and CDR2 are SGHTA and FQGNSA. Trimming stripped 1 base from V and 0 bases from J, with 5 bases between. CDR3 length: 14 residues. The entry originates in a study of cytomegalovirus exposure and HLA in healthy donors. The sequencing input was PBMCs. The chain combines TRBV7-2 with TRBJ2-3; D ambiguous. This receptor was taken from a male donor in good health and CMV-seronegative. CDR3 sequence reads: CASSLDESTDTQYF. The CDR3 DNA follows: TGTGCCAGCAGCTTAGATGAGAGCACAGATACGCAGTATTTT.